This is a list of T cell receptor beta chains from one sample in a study of T cell repertoires in cytomegalovirus infection. These TCRs are of unknown antigen specificity. TCRdb reprocessed the reads with MiXCR, giving one entry per CDR3 protein. The table records about 220,000 distinct CDR3 sequences, 35% to 45% of them present only once. Specimen: CD8+ T cells from cultured PBMCs, collected from culture after CMV antigen stimulation. These TCRs come from a human donor in good health (CMV status not recorded). Some clones in this sample may be carry-over from other donors' samples. The conserved cysteine and the conserved F or W are not part of the CDR3 here. Clone size, where shown, is once, few, many, or a class for clones that have expanded.

cdr3_aa v_call clone_size
ASSSTGGWDEQY TRBV27 few
ASSQGTTSYNEQF TRBV4-1 .
ASRTEKGTDTQY TRBV7-9 few
ASSLGGGYHEQY TRBV13 .
ASSDGGASYEQY TRBV7-4 .
ASSYSTGLPYEQY TRBV27 few
ASGLDGQGLTGELF TRBV12-5 .
ASSLGDDTDTQY TRBV11-2 .
ASSESGTLSYNEQF TRBV10-2 .
ASSPTNRDGYT TRBV12-3/TRBV12-4 few
ASSSRHSSYNSPLH TRBV6-6 .
ASSPPGGKTSPGSTDTQY TRBV27 .
ASKTGSGTYEQY TRBV5-1 .
VSTSGLSGEQF TRBV7-9 .
ASSPYYPGSYNEQF TRBV19 few
ASSQDLLMGTDTQY TRBV4-1 .
ASSLGGQGVDGYT TRBV7-9 .
ASSPRDLPPYAEAF TRBV19 few
SVEAPGDRGSYEQY TRBV29-1 .
ASSYSREGRGFSYGYT TRBV6-5 .
ASSGKTGNDEQY TRBV6-1 .
SALTGEAQH TRBV20-1 .
ASSLWGRAGGEETQY TRBV7-8 many
ASSPGGANEQF TRBV7-6 few
SAIFGGTEAF TRBV20-1 few
ASSMGQGRVYGYT TRBV7-9 .
ASSLDRGNQETQY TRBV11-2 .
ASSPGTQRVAIY TRBV7-9 few
ASSLRDREIEQY TRBV14 .
ASSSPEGGGPDTQY TRBV4-2 many
ATRAGGNQETQY TRBV7-6 .
ASSPPVKGPIPNYGYT TRBV18 .